The 3 T cell receptor beta chains below were found in one sample sequenced in a study of identical twins. TCRdb passed the 5' RACE reads through MiXCR, listing each CDR3 protein once. The table includes approximately 890,000 distinct CDR3 sequences, over 9% detected once. The same data also contributed to another study, on yellow fever vaccine responses in identical twins.

The sequenced sample was PBMCs. Receptor source: a woman between 18 and 29 years old in good health.

This clonotype was observed a handful of times. The V call is TRBV18, the J call TRBJ2-2, with D perhaps matching TRBD1 (5 bases). This CDR3 spans 14 amino acids. The V end was cut by 5 bases, the J end by 1 base, with 8 bases between. CDR1 and CDR2 (germline): KGHSH, LQKENI. In nucleotides, the CDR3 is TGTGCCAGCTCAAATCAGGGGAACACCGGGGAGCTGTTTTTT. It encodes CASSNQGNTGELFF. Combining the CDR3 with reference TRBV18 and TRBJ2-2 gives the whole variable domain NAGVMQNPRHLVRRRGQEARLRCSPMKGHSHVYWYRQLPEEGLKFMVYLQKENIIDESGMPKERFSAEFPKEGPSILRIQQVVRGDSAAYFCASSNQGNTGELFFGEGSRLTVL.

The chain combines TRBV11-3 with TRBJ2-1; 9 nucleotides match TRBD1. Germline V CDR1 and CDR2: SGHNT, YENEEA. The CDR3 runs 17 residues. Trimming took 1 base from V and 4 from J; bases not matched to a gene: 8. CDR3 DNA: TGTGCCAGCAGCTTAGCGTACGGGACAGGGTCTTACAATGAGCAGTTCTTC. Encoded protein: CASSLAYGTGSYNEQFF.

The table lists this clonotype with a few counts. The chain couples TRBV9 to TRBJ2-4; D is tentatively TRBD1 or TRBD2 (5 bases each). Trimming left V 0 bases short and J 10 bases short, with 17 bases between. The CDR3 is 15 amino acids. The V gene's germline CDR1 is SGDLS and CDR2 YYNGEE. CDR3 in amino acids: CASSVVPNTRGIQYF. The CDR3 DNA sequence: TGTGCCAGCAGCGTAGTCCCAAATACTAGGGGAATTCAGTACTTC.